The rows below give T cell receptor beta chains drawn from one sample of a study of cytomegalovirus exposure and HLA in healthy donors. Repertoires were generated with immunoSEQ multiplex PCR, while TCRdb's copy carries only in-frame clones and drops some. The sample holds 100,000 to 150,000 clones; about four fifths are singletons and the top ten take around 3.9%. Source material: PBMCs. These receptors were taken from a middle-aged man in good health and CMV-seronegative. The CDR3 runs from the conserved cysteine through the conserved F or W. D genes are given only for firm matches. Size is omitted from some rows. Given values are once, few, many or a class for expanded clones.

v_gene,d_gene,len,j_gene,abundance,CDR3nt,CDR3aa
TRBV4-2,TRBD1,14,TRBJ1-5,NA,TGTGCCAGCAGCCAGACAGGGTTCGATCAGCCCCAGCATTTT,CASSQTGFDQPQHF
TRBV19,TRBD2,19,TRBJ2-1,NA,TGTGCCAGTAGTATCCTACGAACTAGCGGGGGCCGGACGGCGAATGAGCAGTTCTTC,CASSILRTSGGRTANEQFF
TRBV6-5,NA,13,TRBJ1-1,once,TGTGCCAGCAGCCGGTTGGCGGGGACTGAAGCTTTCTTT,CASSRLAGTEAFF
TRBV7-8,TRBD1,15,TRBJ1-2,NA,TGTGCCAGCAGCCCGGACCGACAGGGAATCTATGGCTACACCTTC,CASSPDRQGIYGYTF
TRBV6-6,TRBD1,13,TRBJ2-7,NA,TGTGCCAGCAGTTCGGGACAGGGCCTAGAGCAGTACTTC,CASSSGQGLEQYF
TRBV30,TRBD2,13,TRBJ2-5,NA,TGTGCCTGGATGACTAGCGGGGAAGAGACCCAGTACTTC,CAWMTSGEETQYF
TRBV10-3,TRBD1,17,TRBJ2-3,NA,TGTGCCATCACCCCGGGACAGGGGCAGACTAGCACAGATACGCAGTATTTT,CAITPGQGQTSTDTQYF
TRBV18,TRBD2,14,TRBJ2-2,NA,TGTGCCAGCTCAGCGGGGGACCCCACCGGGGAGCTGTTTTTT,CASSAGDPTGELFF
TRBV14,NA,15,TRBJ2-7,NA,TGTGCCAGCAGCCAAGCCTACCGGGGGTTCTACGAGCAGTACTTC,CASSQAYRGFYEQYF
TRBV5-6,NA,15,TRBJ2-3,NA,TGTGCCAGCAGCTTGGAGGCAGGGAGCACAGATACGCAGTATTTT,CASSLEAGSTDTQYF
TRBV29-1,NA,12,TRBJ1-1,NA,TGCAGCGTTGAAGAGGGGGGGGGAGGAGCTTTCTTT,CSVEEGGGGAFF
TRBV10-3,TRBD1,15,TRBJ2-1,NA,TGTGCCATCAGTGGAGACAGGGTGGTGAACAATGAGCAGTTCTTC,CAISGDRVVNNEQFF
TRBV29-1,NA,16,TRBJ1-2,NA,TGCAGCGTGGGGGGTACCCCTCCCCATTCTAACTATGGCTACACCTTC,CSVGGTPPHSNYGYTF
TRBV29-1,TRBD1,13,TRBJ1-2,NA,TGCAGCGTTGGAGAGGGACAGGGTCATGGCTACACCTTC,CSVGEGQGHGYTF
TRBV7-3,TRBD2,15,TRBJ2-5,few,TGTGCCAGCAGCTTTACTAGCGGGGGCCAAGAGACCCAGTACTTC,CASSFTSGGQETQYF
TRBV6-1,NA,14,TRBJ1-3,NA,TGTGCCAGCGAGACGGTGGGGGGACGGGACACCATATATTTT,CASETVGGRDTIYF
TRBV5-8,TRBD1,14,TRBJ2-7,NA,TGTGCCAGCAGCGAAGGGACAGGGGGCTACGAGCAGTACTTC,CASSEGTGGYEQYF
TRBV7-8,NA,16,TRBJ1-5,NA,TGTGCCAGCAGCTTCAATGAGGGGGTCAGCAATCAGCCCCAGCATTTT,CASSFNEGVSNQPQHF
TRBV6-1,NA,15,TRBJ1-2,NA,TGTGCCAGCAGTGACCAGCTCAGTAAGGGGTATGGCTACACCTTC,CASSDQLSKGYGYTF
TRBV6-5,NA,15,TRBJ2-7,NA,TGTGCCAGCAGCCCTGGACTCCCGAGCTCCTACGAGCAGTACTTC,CASSPGLPSSYEQYF
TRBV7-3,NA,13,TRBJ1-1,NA,TGTGCCAGCAGTTTAGACAGTTACACTGAAGCTTTCTTT,CASSLDSYTEAFF
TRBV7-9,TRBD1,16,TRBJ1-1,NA,TGTGCCAGCGGAAAATTTGAACAGGGGATGAACACTGAAGCTTTCTTT,CASGKFEQGMNTEAFF
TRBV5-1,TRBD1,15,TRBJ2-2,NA,TGCGCCAGCAGCCTCCAGACAGGGGGAACCGGGGAGCTGTTTTTT,CASSLQTGGTGELFF
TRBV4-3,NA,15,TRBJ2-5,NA,TGCGCCAGCAGCCAAGAAGGTGGGGCTCAAGAGACCCAGTACTTC,CASSQEGGAQETQYF
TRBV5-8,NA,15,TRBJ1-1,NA,TGTGCCAGCAGCGACCGGGTGCGGCGGAACACTGAAGCTTTCTTT,CASSDRVRRNTEAFF
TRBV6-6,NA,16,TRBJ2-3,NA,TGTGCCAGCAGTTACTCATCGGGGGTGACCACAGATACGCAGTATTTT,CASSYSSGVTTDTQYF
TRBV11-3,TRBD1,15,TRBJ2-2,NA,TGTGCCAGCAGTTTGGACAGGGGAAGGGGCGGGGAGCTGTTTTTT,CASSLDRGRGGELFF
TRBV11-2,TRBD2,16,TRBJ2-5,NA,TGTGCCAGCAGCTTAACAGCTAGCGGGGTCCAAGAGACCCAGTACTTC,CASSLTASGVQETQYF
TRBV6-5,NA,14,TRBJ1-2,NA,TGTGCCAGCAGTTTAACACCATCGTCTAGGGGCTACACCTTC,CASSLTPSSRGYTF
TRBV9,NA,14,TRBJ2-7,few,TGTGCCAGCAGCGTACGGGGGATATCCTACGAGCAGTACTTC,CASSVRGISYEQYF
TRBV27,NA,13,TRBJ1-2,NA,TGTGCCAGCAGTTTGGGGACAAACTATGGCTACACCTTC,CASSLGTNYGYTF
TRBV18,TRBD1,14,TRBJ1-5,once,TGTGCCAGCTCACCCGACAGGGGGGATCAGCCCCAGCATTTT,CASSPDRGDQPQHF
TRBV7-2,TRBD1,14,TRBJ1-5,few,TGTGCCAGCAGCCCGGACAGGAGCAATCAGCCCCAGCATTTT,CASSPDRSNQPQHF
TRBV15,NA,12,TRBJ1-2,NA,TGTGCCACCAGCTTACAGGGTTATGGCTACACCTTC,CATSLQGYGYTF
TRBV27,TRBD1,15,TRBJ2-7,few,TGTGCCAGCGCGGAGGGGACAGGGGTATTCAACGAGCAGTACTTC,CASAEGTGVFNEQYF
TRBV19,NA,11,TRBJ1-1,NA,TGTGCCAGTAGGGTCAGGACTGAAGCTTTCTTT,CASRVRTEAFF
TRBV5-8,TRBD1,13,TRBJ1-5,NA,TGTGCCAGTGGGACAGGACTCAATCAGCCCCAGCATTTT,CASGTGLNQPQHF
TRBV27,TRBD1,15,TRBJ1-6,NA,TGCGCCAGCAGTTCCGGGGCAGGGGGCGATTCACCCCTCCACTTT,CASSSGAGGDSPLHF
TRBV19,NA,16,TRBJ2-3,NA,TGTGCCAGTACCCCAGGCCAGGGGCGTGTTACAGATACGCAGTATTTT,CASTPGQGRVTDTQYF
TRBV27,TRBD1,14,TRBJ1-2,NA,TGTGCCAGCAGTCCCTCGGGACAGACCTATGGCTACACCTTC,CASSPSGQTYGYTF
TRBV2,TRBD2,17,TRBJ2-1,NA,TGTGCCAGCATCCTAAATCTTCTAGCGGGGGGTACGAGTGAGCAGTTCTTC,CASILNLLAGGTSEQFF
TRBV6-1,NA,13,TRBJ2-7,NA,TGTGCCAGCAGACAGGGACATCCCTACGAGCAGTACTTC,CASRQGHPYEQYF
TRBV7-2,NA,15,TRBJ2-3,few,TGTGCCAGCAGCCCCCAGGGAATGAGCACAGATACGCAGTATTTT,CASSPQGMSTDTQYF
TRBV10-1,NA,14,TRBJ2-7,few,TGCGCCACCGCGGTGCGGCCCAAATGTTACGAGCAGTACTTC,CATAVRPKCYEQYF
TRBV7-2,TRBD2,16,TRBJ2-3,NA,TGTGCCAGCAGCTTCCTTAGCGGGGGACGCACAGATACGCAGTATTTT,CASSFLSGGRTDTQYF
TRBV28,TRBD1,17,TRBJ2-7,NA,TGTGCCAGCAGTTTACCTGTTATCGGACAGGGCAACGACGAGCAGTACTTC,CASSLPVIGQGNDEQYF
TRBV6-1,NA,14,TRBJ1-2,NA,TGTGCCAGCAGCGTCGGACAAATAGGCTATGGCTACACCTTC,CASSVGQIGYGYTF
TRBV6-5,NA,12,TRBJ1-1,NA,TGTGCCAGCAGTTACTCGACGGGAGAAGCTTTCTTT,CASSYSTGEAFF
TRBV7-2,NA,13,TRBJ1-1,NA,TGTGCCAGCAGCTTATCTCTGAACACTGAAGCTTTCTTT,CASSLSLNTEAFF
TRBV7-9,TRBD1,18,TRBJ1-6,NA,TGTGCCAGCAGCTTAGGAGGGGGCAGGGGGCCCGATAATTCACCCCTCCACTTT,CASSLGGGRGPDNSPLHF
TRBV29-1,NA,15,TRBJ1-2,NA,TGCAGCGTTGTATCTTGGGAGCCGAGTATGGCTGGCTACACCTTC,CSVVSWEPSMAGYTF
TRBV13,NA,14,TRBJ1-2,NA,TGTGCCAGCAGCAAAACGGGCAGGGACTATGGCTACACCTTC,CASSKTGRDYGYTF
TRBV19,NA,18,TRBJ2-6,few,TGTGCCAGTAGTACAGGACAGTTGGGTAGGGGTGGGGCCAACGTCCTGACTTTC,CASSTGQLGRGGANVLTF
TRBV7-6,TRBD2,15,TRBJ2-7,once,TGTGCCAGCAGCCTAGGACTAGCGGGGGACTACGAGCAGTACTTC,CASSLGLAGDYEQYF
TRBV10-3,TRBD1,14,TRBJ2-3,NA,TGTGCCTCAGGGACAGGGGACTCCACAGATACGCAGTATTTT,CASGTGDSTDTQYF
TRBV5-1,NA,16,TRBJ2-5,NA,TGCGCCAGCAGCTTGGTCAGGGGGAGGACCCAAGAGACCCAGTACTTC,CASSLVRGRTQETQYF
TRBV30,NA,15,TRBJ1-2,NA,TGTGCCTGGACAATCGGGGGAGGGCAAGGATATGGCTACACCTTC,CAWTIGGGQGYGYTF
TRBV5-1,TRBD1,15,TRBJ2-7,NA,TGCGCCAGCAGCCTGGGACAGGGGCGAACCTACGAGCAGTACTTC,CASSLGQGRTYEQYF
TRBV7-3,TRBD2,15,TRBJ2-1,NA,TGTGCCAGCAGCTTAACGAGCGGGGGGGCGGTGGAGCAGTTCTTC,CASSLTSGGAVEQFF
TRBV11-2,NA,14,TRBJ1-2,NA,TGTGCCAGCAGCTCCCTAGACAGGCTCTATGGCTACACCTTC,CASSSLDRLYGYTF